Each of the 30 T cell receptor beta chains below was sequenced from the same sample in a study of T cell changes during pregnancy in multiple sclerosis. Data came from immunoSEQ multiplex PCR; TCRdb stores just in-frame clones and leaves some out. Counted here are about 59,000 clones, about 94% occurring once; the ten biggest clones make up around 2.5%. Here the sequenced sample was CD8+ T cells from peripheral blood mononuclear cells, taken after pregnancy. The source is a female donor with multiple sclerosis, enrolled in a pregnancy study.

This chain joins TRBV6-1 and TRBJ2-7; D is possibly TRBD2 (6 bases). CDR3 length: 15 residues. Germline V gives CDR1 MNHNS, CDR2 SASEGT. The V end was cut by 2 bases, the J end by 2 bases, with 13 bases between. The CDR3 sequence is CASSESGTPAYEQYF. CDR3 sequence (DNA): TGTGCCAGCAGTGAATCCGGGACTCCCGCCTACGAGCAGTACTTC.

The J gene is TRBJ2-3, the V gene TRBV10-2, with 14 bases identical to TRBD2. This CDR3 is 15 amino acids long. From germline, CDR1 is WSHSY and CDR2 SAAADI. The ends lost 8 bases at V and 4 bases at J; junction bases unmatched: 5. The CDR3 DNA follows: TGCGCCAGCTCCCTGACTAGCGGGAGGGCAGATACGCAGTATTTT. The encoded protein is CASSLTSGRADTQYF.

V and J are TRBV5-1 and TRBJ1-1; maybe TRBD1 (6 bases). The CDR3 totals 15 residues. Germline CDR1 and CDR2: SGHRS and YFSETQ. The ends were cut back, 0 bases at V and 1 base at J, with 10 bases in the middle. The CDR3 is CASSLGTAPNTEAFF. CDR3 nucleotides: TGCGCCAGCAGCTTGGGGACAGCCCCGAACACTGAAGCTTTCTTT.

The V and J genes are TRBV7-6 and TRBJ2-7, with a weak D call TRBD2 (6 bases). The CDR3 runs to 13 residues. V shed 5 bases and J shed 3 bases, with 11 bases lying between them. Germline V CDR1 and CDR2: SGHVS, FNYEAQ. The DNA of the CDR3 is TGTGCCAGCAGCCCCGGGACTGACTACGAGCAGTACTTC. It specifies CASSPGTDYEQYF.

The rearrangement uses TRBV4-1 and TRBJ1-1, with D maybe TRBD1 (6 bases). The length of the CDR3 is 15 residues. Trimming took off 4 bases at V and 3 bases at J, with 15 bases between the two ends. Germline V gene data show CDR1 as MGHRA and CDR2 as YSYEKL. The CDR3 DNA sequence: TGCGCCAGCAGCCCGGGGGGGGGCTCGGACACTGAAGCTTTCTTT. It translates to CASSPGGGSDTEAFF.

The chain has TRBV4-1 and TRBJ1-5; TRBD1 matches at 7 bases. The CDR3 runs 14 residues. The junction had 4 bases not matched to a gene; V was cut back by 6 bases and J by 2 bases. In germline, CDR1 is MGHRA, CDR2 YSYEKL. The DNA for the CDR3 is TGCGCCAGCAGTCTCGACAGGGGCAATCAGCCCCAGCATTTT. It encodes CASSLDRGNQPQHF.

The J gene is TRBJ2-2, the V gene TRBV11-3, with 9 nucleotides matching TRBD1. The CDR3 runs 15 residues. Unmatched junction bases numbered 1, after V lost 4 bases and J lost 1 base. Germline V CDR1 and CDR2: SGHNT, YENEEA. For the CDR3, the DNA is TGTGCCAGCAGCTCGGACAGGGGGAACACCGGGGAGCTGTTTTTT. Translation gives CASSSDRGNTGELFF.

V usage is TRBV5-6 and J usage is TRBJ2-3; the match to TRBD2 covers 9 bases. The CDR3 is 16 residues long. Looked up from germline, CDR1 is SGHDT and CDR2 is YYEEEE. Losses at the gene ends were 5 bases for V and 2 bases for J; bases not matched to a gene: 9. CDR3 residues: CASSRPGTSNTDTQYF. Written as DNA, the CDR3 is TGTGCCAGCAGTCGCCCCGGGACTAGCAACACAGATACGCAGTATTTT.

The V and J genes are TRBV15 and TRBJ2-5; TRBD2 agrees at 10 bases. CDR3 length: 15 amino acids. Trimming took 2 bases from V and 5 from J; bases not matched to a gene: 5. CDR1 and CDR2 (germline): LNHNV, YYDKDF (reference sequence). CDR3 nucleotides: TGTGCCACCAGCAGAACTAGCGGGATTTCCGAGACCCAGTACTTC. The encoded protein is CATSRTSGISETQYF.

The genes are TRBV5-6 and TRBJ2-7, with D maybe TRBD2 (6 bases). Germline V gene lookup returns CDR1 SGHDT and CDR2 YYEEEE. Deletions cut 3 bases from V and 3 bases from J, with 13 bases between. This CDR3 has 14 amino acids. CDR3 sequence (DNA): TGTGCCAGCAGCTCGGGGTTCGGGGGCTACGAGCAGTACTTC. The encoded protein is CASSSGFGGYEQYF.

The chain employs TRBV19 and TRBJ1-5; possibly TRBD1 for D (6 bases). The V gene lost 3 bases and the J gene lost 4 bases, with 13 bases spanning the gap. CDR1 and CDR2 from the germline V gene are LNHDA and SQIVND (reference sequence). The CDR3 extends over 15 amino acids. The CDR3 nucleotides read TGTGCCAGTAGTATTGGAGGACAGCCGAATCAGCCCCAGCATTTT. As protein: CASSIGGQPNQPQHF.

The chain couples TRBV10-3 to TRBJ2-7; 8 bases align to TRBD2. Germline values: CDR1 ENHRY, CDR2 SYGVKD. Germline trimming cut 10 bases from V and 0 bases from J; bases unmatched to any gene: 2. This CDR3 region has 12 residues. Here the CDR3 reads CATGGASYEQYF. As DNA, the CDR3 is TGTGCCACCGGGGGGGCCTCCTACGAGCAGTACTTC.

The chain is built from TRBV9 and TRBJ2-5, with D possibly matching TRBD2 (6 bases). V lost 4 bases and J 5 bases, leaving 15 bases between the germline ends. Germline CDR1 reads SGDLS; CDR2 reads YYNGEE. CDR3 length: 14 amino acids. CDR3 coding DNA: TGTGCCAGCAGCAGAGTAGGAGGGTGGGAGACCCAGTACTTC. This encodes CASSRVGGWETQYF.

V is TRBV5-8 and J is TRBJ1-5; 11 bases line up with TRBD1. There are 15 residues in the CDR3. V lost 4 bases, J lost 4 bases, and 4 bases stayed unmatched. CDR1 and CDR2 (germline): SGHTS, YDEGEE. For the CDR3, the DNA is TGTGCCAGCAGCCTAGGGACAGGGGGAAATCAGCCCCAGCATTTT. This translates into CASSLGTGGNQPQHF. Drawing the rest from reference TRBV5-8 and TRBJ1-5, the complete variable domain is EAGVTQSPTHLIKTRGQQATLRCSPISGHTSVYWYQQALGLGLQFLLWYDEGEERNRGNFPPRFSGRQFPNYSSELNVNALELEDSALYLCASSLGTGGNQPQHFGDGTRLSIL.

The chain couples TRBV10-2 to TRBJ2-4, with TRBD1 as a possible D gene (6 bases). The CDR3 totals 14 residues. V was pared by 2 bases and J by 2 bases, with 7 bases between. Germline V gene data show CDR1 as WSHSY and CDR2 as SAAADI. The CDR3 DNA sequence: TGCGCCAGCAGTGAGACAGGGCCCAAAAACATTCAGTACTTC. This codes for CASSETGPKNIQYF.

This clone is a singleton in its sample. V usage is TRBV7-6 and J usage is TRBJ2-2; TRBD2 matches 10 bases. V dropped 3 bases and J dropped 5; count of bases not matched to a gene: 6. This CDR3 is 16 amino acids long. Germline values: CDR1 SGHVS, CDR2 FNYEAQ. CDR3 sequence reads: CASSFYGTSATGELFF. DNA for the CDR3: TGTGCCAGCAGCTTCTACGGGACTAGCGCGACCGGGGAGCTGTTTTTT.

The rearrangement links TRBV5-6 to TRBJ2-7, with TRBD1 matching 8 bases. V was clipped by 1 base and J by 2 bases; unmatched bases: 5. CDR1 is SGHDT, CDR2 YYEEEE, per germline. The CDR3 consists of 15 residues. The CDR3 is CASSLNLQGAYEQYF. Written as DNA, the CDR3 is TGTGCCAGCAGCTTGAACTTACAGGGGGCCTACGAGCAGTACTTC.

The sample holds a few counts of this clone. The chain links TRBV7-9 to TRBJ2-7; a possible D gene is TRBD1 (6 bases). Per the germline V gene, CDR1 is SEHNR and CDR2 is FQNEAQ (reference sequence). This CDR3 is 14 amino acids long. Trimming pared 5 bases from V and 4 bases from J, leaving 15 bases between. This chain's CDR3 is CASSPRDKQYEQYF. Here the CDR3 DNA reads TGTGCCAGCAGCCCCCGGGACAAACAATACGAGCAGTACTTC. The whole variable domain, remainder taken from reference TRBV7-9 and TRBJ2-7, is DTGVSQNPRHKITKRGQNVTFRCDPISEHNRLYWYRQTLGQGPEFLTYFQNEAQLEKSRLLSDRFSAERPKGSFSTLEIQRTEQGDSAMYLCASSPRDKQYEQYFGPGTRLTVT.

The rearrangement uses TRBV7-2 and TRBJ2-1; 9 bases align to TRBD1. The germline V gene has CDR1 SGHTA and CDR2 FQGNSA. The CDR3 runs 15 residues. V lost 6 bases to trimming and J lost 2 bases; unmatched junction nucleotides: 5. In nucleotides, the CDR3 is TGTGCCAGCAGGGGGGGGACAGGGACCTACAATGAGCAGTTCTTC. Translated: CASRGGTGTYNEQFF.

The V and J genes are TRBV27 and TRBJ2-3, with 7 bases identical to TRBD1. The CDR3 has 14 residues. V was clipped by 2 bases and J by 5 bases; unmatched bases: 4. The germline CDR1 and CDR2 sequences are MNHEY and SMNVEV (reference sequence). The DNA of the CDR3 is TGTGCCAGCAGTTTAAACAGGGGTGGAGATACGCAGTATTTT. This encodes CASSLNRGGDTQYF.

This chain links TRBV28 with TRBJ2-3; weak D call: TRBD1 (5 bases). Trimming cost V 2 bases and J 6 bases, with 15 bases left between them. Germline V gene data show CDR1 as MDHEN and CDR2 as SYDVKM. The CDR3 is made up of 15 amino acids. The CDR3 DNA reads TGTGCCAGCAGTTTAGGGGCAGGGATCGGTGATACGCAGTATTTT. Its protein product is CASSLGAGIGDTQYF.

The rearrangement uses TRBV19 and TRBJ2-1, with D possibly TRBD2 on 6 matching bases. The germline V and J ends were trimmed by 6 bases and 6 bases, with 12 bases remaining between them. Germline V CDR1 and CDR2: LNHDA, SQIVND (reference sequence). The CDR3 runs 13 residues. The CDR3 coding sequence is TGTGCCAGTAGCTTAGCCGGGGGCAATGAGCAGTTCTTC. Translation gives CASSLAGGNEQFF.

The genes are TRBV12-2 and TRBJ1-5; TRBD1, the table's D call, was not compared with the DNA. TRBV12-2 is a recognized pseudogene. The CDR3 consists of 15 residues. The CDR3 spells CASRLLRDRDQPQHF. CDR3 in DNA: TGTGCAAGTCGCTTACTACGGGACAGGGATCAGCCCCAGCATTTT.

The chain couples TRBV14 to TRBJ2-1; 10 nucleotides line up with TRBD2. The length of the CDR3 is 14 residues. Germline trimming cut 3 bases from V and 8 bases from J; bases unmatched to any gene: 4. Germline CDR1 is SGHDN and CDR2 is FVKESK. CDR3 bases: TGTGCCAGCAGCCATACTAGCGGGATCCATGAGCAGTTCTTC. Protein: CASSHTSGIHEQFF.

The chain employs TRBV9 and TRBJ2-3, with D maybe TRBD1 (6 bases). Between the trimmed V and J ends, which lost 3 bases and 4 bases, there was a span of 18 bases. The CDR3 has 16 amino acids. Germline CDR1 SGDLS, CDR2 YYNGEE. The CDR3 DNA is TGTGCCAGCAGCGGACGGACAAAGCCAGGGGCAGATACGCAGTATTTT. Encoded protein: CASSGRTKPGADTQYF.

J is TRBJ2-7 and V is TRBV29-1; D is unresolved. Germline V gene sequence: CDR1 SQVTM, CDR2 ANQGSEA. The CDR3 sequence is 13 residues long. Trimming took off 1 base at V and 0 bases at J, with 7 bases between the two ends. The CDR3 coding sequence is TGCAGCGTTGAAGGTCAGGACTCCTACGAGCAGTACTTC. Translation: CSVEGQDSYEQYF.

The chain is built from TRBV28 and TRBJ1-5, with 10 bases that match TRBD1. With 6 bases clipped from V and 7 bases from J, the junction kept 9 bases outside the gene matches. The CDR3 sequence is 15 residues long. Germline CDR1 is MDHEN and CDR2 is SYDVKM. The CDR3 DNA reads TGTGCCAGCAGCCCGGGGACAGGGGAGACACAGCCCCAGCATTTT. Amino acids: CASSPGTGETQPQHF.

The CDR3 here is CASSYSAGGSYNEQFF. CDR3 nucleotides: TGTGCCAGCAGTTACTCGGCAGGGGGCTCCTACAATGAGCAGTTCTTC. The chain couples TRBV6-5 to TRBJ2-1, with 7 positions matching TRBD1. V was pared by 0 bases and J by 0 bases, with 2 bases of the junction left unmatched. The CDR3 length is 16 residues. The germline gives CDR1 MNHEY, CDR2 SVGAGI.

The chain links TRBV4-1 to TRBJ1-1; 8 nucleotides match TRBD1. Germline loops: CDR1 MGHRA, CDR2 YSYEKL. This CDR3 is built from 13 residues. V shed 6 bases, J shed 4 bases, and the junction held 4 bases outside the gene matches. In DNA, the CDR3 is TGCGCCAGCAGTCCGGACAGGGCCACTGAAGCTTTCTTT. This codes for CASSPDRATEAFF.

The chain employs TRBV27 and TRBJ1-5; TRBD1 might be the D (6 bases). Germline V gene sequence: CDR1 MNHEY, CDR2 SMNVEV (reference sequence). V lost 5 bases to trimming and J lost 9 bases, with 14 bases between them. The CDR3 runs to 13 residues. CDR3 coding DNA: TGTGCCAGCAGTGCACCCTGGGGGCGGCCCCAGCATTTT. This codes for CASSAPWGRPQHF.